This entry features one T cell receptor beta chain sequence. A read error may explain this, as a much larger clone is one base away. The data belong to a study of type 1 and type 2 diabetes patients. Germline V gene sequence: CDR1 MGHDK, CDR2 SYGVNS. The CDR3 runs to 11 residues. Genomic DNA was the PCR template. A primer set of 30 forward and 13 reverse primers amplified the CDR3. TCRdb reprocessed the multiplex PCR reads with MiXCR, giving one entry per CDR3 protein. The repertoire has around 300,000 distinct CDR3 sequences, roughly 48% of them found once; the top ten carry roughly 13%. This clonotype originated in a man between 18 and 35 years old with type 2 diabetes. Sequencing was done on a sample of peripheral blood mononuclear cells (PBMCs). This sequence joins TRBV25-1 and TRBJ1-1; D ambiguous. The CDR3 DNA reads TGTGCCAGCAGTATAAGCACTGAAGCTCTCTTT. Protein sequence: CASSISTEALF.